The rows below give T cell receptor beta chains drawn from one sample of a study of blood T cell repertoires in COVID-19. Produced via immunoSEQ multiplex PCR; TCRdb's table is partial and in-frame only. The data contain approximately 240,000 clones, approximately 79% of them seen just once; the ten biggest clones take up 4%. Sequenced sample: peripheral blood. The receptors here all came from a woman aged 40 to 50 with active or convalescent COVID-19. CDR3s include the opening cysteine and the closing phenylalanine or tryptophan. D genes are given only for firm matches. Size is stated for part of the rows, as once, few or many counts, or as a class when the clone is expanded.

v_call	d_call	j_call	clone_size	cdr3_nt	cdr3_aa
TRBV30	TRBD1	TRBJ1-4	few	TGTGCCTGGAGTACAGGGGCCGACAATGAAAAACTGTTTTTT	CAWSTGADNEKLFF
TRBV6-5	TRBD1	TRBJ1-4	.	TGTGCCAGCAGTAACGCCGGGACAGGGGGCTGGAAACTGTTTTTT	CASSNAGTGGWKLFF
TRBV12-3/TRBV12-4	.	TRBJ2-1	.	TGTGCCAGCAGCCCAAGCGCTCACAATGAGCAGTTCTTC	CASSPSAHNEQFF
TRBV18	.	TRBJ2-5	few	TGTGCCAGCTCACAGACAGTTCAGGAAGAGACCCAGTACTTC	CASSQTVQEETQYF
TRBV5-8	.	TRBJ2-2	.	TGTGCCAGCAGCTATGGCAGGGAGCTGTTTTTT	CASSYGRELFF
TRBV28	.	TRBJ2-7	few	TGTGCCAGCAGTTTTTCAGGAATTCGGGGCTACGAGCAGTACTTC	CASSFSGIRGYEQYF
TRBV4-1	.	TRBJ2-1	.	TGCGCCAGCAGCCAAACACATGCTGAGCAGTTCTTC	CASSQTHAEQFF
TRBV3-1/TRBV3-2	TRBD1	TRBJ2-5	.	TGTGCCAGCAGCCAAAATAGATACAGGGGATACCAAGAGACCCAGTACTTC	CASSQNRYRGYQETQYF
TRBV3-1/TRBV3-2	.	TRBJ1-6	.	TGTGCCAGCAGCCAAGGACAGACCACGCTCCACTTT	CASSQGQTTLHF
TRBV7-2	TRBD2	TRBJ2-1	.	TGTGCCAGCAGCTCCCTCCCTACTAGCGGGGGGCAGTTCTTC	CASSSLPTSGGQFF
TRBV30	TRBD2	TRBJ2-3	few	TGTGCCTGGACCAACGGACTAGCTCTTCCCAGTACGCAGTATTTT	CAWTNGLALPSTQYF
TRBV6-4	TRBD1	TRBJ1-5	.	TGTGCCAGCAGTAGGGACCCAGGGGGGCCCCAGCATTTT	CASSRDPGGPQHF
TRBV10-3	TRBD2	TRBJ2-3	.	TGTGCCATCAGAGAAAGAGCGGGGAGCACAGATACGCAGTATTTT	CAIRERAGSTDTQYF
TRBV6-5	TRBD1	TRBJ1-5	.	TGTGCCAGCTACTACCGACAGGGGAATAATCAGCCCCAGCATTTT	CASYYRQGNNQPQHF
TRBV3-1/TRBV3-2	.	TRBJ2-1	once	TGTGCCAGCAGCCAAGGACAAAGCTCCTACAATGAGCAGTTCTTC	CASSQGQSSYNEQFF
TRBV3-1/TRBV3-2	TRBD2	TRBJ2-5	few	TGTGCCAGCAGCCAGTTCGATAGCGGGGCCCCAAAGACCCAGTACTTC	CASSQFDSGAPKTQYF
TRBV28	.	TRBJ1-4	.	TGTGCCAGCAGTCCCGCAACTAATGAAAAACTGTTTTTT	CASSPATNEKLFF
TRBV28	TRBD2	TRBJ2-5	.	TGTGCCAGCAGTTCTCCGGGACTAGCGGGGATAGAGACCCAGTACTTC	CASSSPGLAGIETQYF
TRBV5-1	.	TRBJ2-7	.	TGCGCCAGCAGCTTGGACCAGAACGACGAGCAGTACTTC	CASSLDQNDEQYF
TRBV5-1	TRBD2	TRBJ2-5	.	TGCGCCAGCAGCTTGGGACTAGCGGGAGAGACCCAGTACTTC	CASSLGLAGETQYF
TRBV3-1/TRBV3-2	TRBD2	TRBJ2-1	.	TGTGCCAGCAGCCAAGAAGCGGGGAACTACAATGAGCAGTTCTTC	CASSQEAGNYNEQFF
TRBV7-2	TRBD1	TRBJ1-1	.	TGTGCCAGCAGCCGCCCCAGGGGGCGGAACACTGAAGCTTTCTTT	CASSRPRGRNTEAFF
TRBV5-1	TRBD1	TRBJ1-5	.	TGCGCCAGCAGCTTGGGTCCGGGACAGGGGGCTTCGCAGCCCCAGCATTTT	CASSLGPGQGASQPQHF
TRBV6-5	TRBD1	TRBJ2-2	once	TGTGCCAGCAGTTGGGGACAGATATCCACCGGGGAGCTGTTTTTT	CASSWGQISTGELFF
TRBV11-2	.	TRBJ1-3	once	TGTGCCAGCAGCTTTCAAGGCAGCCGGAGCTCTGGAAACACCATATATTTT	CASSFQGSRSSGNTIYF
TRBV11-2	TRBD1	TRBJ1-3	.	TGTGCCAGCAGCCAGACAGGGGCTGGAAACACCATATATTTT	CASSQTGAGNTIYF
TRBV4-2	.	TRBJ1-2	.	TGTGCCAGCAGCCAAGGGGGGGCTAACTATGGCTACACCTTC	CASSQGGANYGYTF
TRBV28	.	TRBJ2-2	.	TGTGCCAGCAAGGGGGCGGGAGGCGGGGAGCTGTTTTTT	CASKGAGGGELFF
TRBV6-5	.	TRBJ2-5	.	TGTGCCAGCAGTTACGCGGGACCCGGTACCCAGTACTTC	CASSYAGPGTQYF